The entry that follows covers one TCR beta chain sequence. Original processing notes: The assay estimated nucleated cells by amplifying reference gene primers. The assay was immunoSEQ multiplex PCR, and TCRdb's table has in-frame clones only and misses some. The V and J calls and the clone size are those of that table, but D and trimming were determined from the DNA. The sample yields about 210,000 clones, roughly 85% seen once. This entry belongs to a study of blood T cell repertoires in COVID-19. Whole-study context: Some COVID-19 samples were acute and others convalescent; all came from the United States, Italy and Spain. In each case, the material was cDNA or gDNA derived from T cells, B-cell-depleted T cells, or PBMCs.

The CDR3 sequence is 14 residues long. Germline CDR1 reads SGHTA; CDR2 reads FQGNSA. V dropped 4 bases and J dropped 4; count of bases not matched to a gene: 6. This clonotype was obtained from a woman in her seventies with COVID-19, enrolled during active disease. The rearrangement uses TRBV7-2 and TRBJ1-2; 7 nucleotides align to TRBD1. The specimen was peripheral blood. CDR3 nucleotides: TGTGCCAGCAGCTCCCTGACAGGGACCTATGGCTACACCTTC. Translated: CASSSLTGTYGYTF.